The T cell receptor (beta chain) under discussion was sequenced for a study of blood T cell repertoires in COVID-19. Study background: PBMCs, B-cell-depleted T cells, or T cells provided the cDNA or gDNA that made up the material.

Only in-frame clones appear in the TCRdb table, and some are missing; sequencing was by immunoSEQ multiplex PCR. Of 200,000 to 250,000 clones in the sample, over 75% were seen once. This clonotype originated in a middle-aged woman with acute COVID-19. Sequencing was carried out using PBMCs or T cells enriched from blood (not recorded which).

Here the CDR3 DNA reads TGTGCCAGCAGCTTGGGCCGGGACTGGAGCACAGATACGCAGTATTTT. Residues: CASSLGRDWSTDTQYF. The V call is TRBV5-6, the J call TRBJ2-3; a possible D gene is TRBD2 (6 bases). V was shortened by 0 bases and J by 0 bases, with 11 bases between the two germline ends. Germline CDR1 and CDR2: SGHDT and YYEEEE. The CDR3 consists of 16 residues.